This is a list of T cell receptor beta chains from one sample in a study of T-cell memory formation after mild COVID-19. MiXCR, run by TCRdb on the 5' RACE reads, gives a single entry per CDR3 protein. The sample has 350,000 to 500,000 distinct CDR3 sequences; roughly 18% are singletons. Input material: PBMCs or a T cell subset sorted from them (not recorded which). These receptors all come from a man aged 18-30 years who had mild COVID-19 (a few samples of this study predate the infection). Cell type and time point are not known. The CDR3 runs from the conserved cysteine through the conserved F or W. Fields, in order: D gene, J gene, V gene, clone size, CDR3 DNA, CDR3 protein. A D gene is named only where the DNA matches it firmly. Where a row states a size, it is once, few, many or the class of an expanded clone; other rows omit it.

D gene: .; J gene: TRBJ2-1; V gene: TRBV5-1; clone size: few; CDR3 DNA: TGCGCCAGCAGCGGGCCGGGCTCCTACAATGAGCAGTTCTTC; CDR3 protein: CASSGPGSYNEQFF
D gene: .; J gene: TRBJ2-5; V gene: TRBV5-5; clone size: .; CDR3 DNA: TGTGCCAGCAGCCTTTTCTTGACGGGGCAAGAGACCCAGTACTTC; CDR3 protein: CASSLFLTGQETQYF
D gene: .; J gene: TRBJ2-3; V gene: TRBV7-9; clone size: few; CDR3 DNA: TGTGCCAGCAGTTGGAGCCTCACAGATACGCAGTATTTT; CDR3 protein: CASSWSLTDTQYF
D gene: TRBD1; J gene: TRBJ2-7; V gene: TRBV6-2/TRBV6-3; clone size: few; CDR3 DNA: TGTGCCAGCAGTTACCCCCAGAGGACAGGACTCTACGAGCAGTACTTC; CDR3 protein: CASSYPQRTGLYEQYF
D gene: TRBD2; J gene: TRBJ2-5; V gene: TRBV12-3/TRBV12-4; clone size: .; CDR3 DNA: TGTGCCAGCAGGGCGGGGGGTTCCCAGTACTTC; CDR3 protein: CASRAGGSQYF
D gene: TRBD1; J gene: TRBJ2-7; V gene: TRBV6-2/TRBV6-3; clone size: .; CDR3 DNA: TGTGCCTCCCAGGGGGCCTACGAGCAGTACTTC; CDR3 protein: CASQGAYEQYF
D gene: .; J gene: TRBJ1-3; V gene: TRBV7-2; clone size: few; CDR3 DNA: TGTGCCAGCAGCTTGGGAATAACGGGAAACACCATATATTTT; CDR3 protein: CASSLGITGNTIYF
D gene: .; J gene: TRBJ2-5; V gene: TRBV2; clone size: few; CDR3 DNA: TGTGCCAGCAGTGCAAGCGGGGAGACCCAGTACTTC; CDR3 protein: CASSASGETQYF
D gene: .; J gene: TRBJ2-3; V gene: TRBV27; clone size: once; CDR3 DNA: TGTGCCAGCAGTTTATCTAGGTGGCAGGCGGACGATTATACAGATACGCAGTATTTT; CDR3 protein: CASSLSRWQADDYTDTQYF
D gene: TRBD2; J gene: TRBJ2-7; V gene: TRBV27; clone size: .; CDR3 DNA: TGTGCCAGCAGTAGTCCGGGACTAGCGGGGGGGCCGTCCGAGCAGTACTTC; CDR3 protein: CASSSPGLAGGPSEQYF
D gene: TRBD2; J gene: TRBJ2-5; V gene: TRBV3-1; clone size: .; CDR3 DNA: TGTGCCAGCAGCTCCAACCGGGGGGATCAAGAGACCCAGTACTTC; CDR3 protein: CASSSNRGDQETQYF
D gene: .; J gene: TRBJ2-5; V gene: TRBV6-5; clone size: .; CDR3 DNA: TGTGCCAGCAGTAGATCGACCCGGTGGGAGACCCAGTACTTC; CDR3 protein: CASSRSTRWETQYF
D gene: TRBD1; J gene: TRBJ2-2; V gene: TRBV7-2; clone size: .; CDR3 DNA: TGTGCCAGCAGCCCAGGACAGGGCTGGACCGGGGAGCTGTTTTTT; CDR3 protein: CASSPGQGWTGELFF
D gene: .; J gene: TRBJ1-5; V gene: TRBV18; clone size: .; CDR3 DNA: TGTGCCAGCTCCCTGTTGGCTGATCAGCCCCAGCATTTT; CDR3 protein: CASSLLADQPQHF
D gene: TRBD1; J gene: TRBJ1-1; V gene: TRBV6-6; clone size: few; CDR3 DNA: TGTGCCAGCAGTTACAGACAGGGGAATAGCGCTGAAGCTTTCTTT; CDR3 protein: CASSYRQGNSAEAFF
D gene: TRBD1; J gene: TRBJ1-3; V gene: TRBV11-2; clone size: .; CDR3 DNA: TGTGCCAGCAGCTTTCCTCCGACAGGGTATCTGGTAAACACCATATATTTT; CDR3 protein: CASSFPPTGYLVNTIYF
D gene: .; J gene: TRBJ1-3; V gene: TRBV12-3/TRBV12-4; clone size: .; CDR3 DNA: TGTGCCAGCAGTTGGGTGGACACCATATATTTT; CDR3 protein: CASSWVDTIYF
D gene: TRBD2; J gene: TRBJ2-2; V gene: TRBV5-4; clone size: many; CDR3 DNA: TGTGCCAGCAGCAACAAAGCGGGGGGAAACACCGGGGAGCTGTTTTTT; CDR3 protein: CASSNKAGGNTGELFF
D gene: TRBD1; J gene: TRBJ2-5; V gene: TRBV18; clone size: .; CDR3 DNA: TGTGCCAGCTCACCACAATCCGGGACAGGAGAGACCCAGTACTTC; CDR3 protein: CASSPQSGTGETQYF
D gene: .; J gene: TRBJ1-4; V gene: TRBV20-1; clone size: few; CDR3 DNA: TGCAGTGCTAGTAGCCAGGTGGATGAAAAACTGTTTTTT; CDR3 protein: CSASSQVDEKLFF
D gene: .; J gene: TRBJ2-3; V gene: TRBV7-3; clone size: few; CDR3 DNA: TGTGCCAGCAGCTTAAGGGGGGGCCGGGAAGATACGCAGTATTTT; CDR3 protein: CASSLRGGREDTQYF
D gene: TRBD1; J gene: TRBJ1-2; V gene: TRBV12-3/TRBV12-4; clone size: .; CDR3 DNA: TGTGCCAGCAGCCCAGGGGGGGGCGGCCTCTATGGCTACACCTTC; CDR3 protein: CASSPGGGGLYGYTF
D gene: .; J gene: TRBJ1-5; V gene: TRBV5-5; clone size: few; CDR3 DNA: TGTGCCAGCAGCATCACAGTGAATCAGCCCCAGCATTTT; CDR3 protein: CASSITVNQPQHF
D gene: .; J gene: TRBJ2-5; V gene: TRBV4-1; clone size: .; CDR3 DNA: TGCGCCAGCAGCCCCCCAGGCCGTTGGGAGACCCAGTACTTC; CDR3 protein: CASSPPGRWETQYF
D gene: .; J gene: TRBJ1-4; V gene: TRBV4-3; clone size: .; CDR3 DNA: TGCGCCAGCAGCCAAGCGGGCGGAACTAATGAAAAACTGTTTTTT; CDR3 protein: CASSQAGGTNEKLFF
D gene: TRBD2; J gene: TRBJ2-3; V gene: TRBV7-6; clone size: few; CDR3 DNA: TGTGCCAGCAGCTCCTATTCGCGGGGGAGCACAGATACGCAGTATTTT; CDR3 protein: CASSSYSRGSTDTQYF
D gene: TRBD2; J gene: TRBJ2-1; V gene: TRBV7-2; clone size: .; CDR3 DNA: TGTGCCAGCAGCGGAGGAGCGGGGGGGCCTAATGAGCAGTTCTTC; CDR3 protein: CASSGGAGGPNEQFF
D gene: TRBD1; J gene: TRBJ2-5; V gene: TRBV24-1; clone size: .; CDR3 DNA: TGTGCCACCTCCGGGACAGGGGGTTCGGAGACCCAGTACTTC; CDR3 protein: CATSGTGGSETQYF
D gene: TRBD2; J gene: TRBJ2-3; V gene: TRBV5-1; clone size: many; CDR3 DNA: TGTGCCAGCAGCCCCGGGACTAGCGGGGCAGATACGCAGTATTTT; CDR3 protein: CASSPGTSGADTQYF
D gene: .; J gene: TRBJ1-1; V gene: TRBV27; clone size: .; CDR3 DNA: TGTGCCAGCAAACTCCGGCCAGGGACCGTTACTGAAGCTTTCTTT; CDR3 protein: CASKLRPGTVTEAFF
D gene: .; J gene: TRBJ1-4; V gene: TRBV27; clone size: few; CDR3 DNA: TGTGCCAGCAGTCAAGGGACATACGAAAAACTGTTTTTT; CDR3 protein: CASSQGTYEKLFF
D gene: .; J gene: TRBJ2-3; V gene: TRBV28; clone size: many; CDR3 DNA: TGTGCCAGCAGCATGGCTTCAGGGTTCGATACGCAGTATTTT; CDR3 protein: CASSMASGFDTQYF
D gene: .; J gene: TRBJ1-3; V gene: TRBV6-5; clone size: .; CDR3 DNA: TGTGCCAGCAGGCAATCTGGAAACACCATATATTTT; CDR3 protein: CASRQSGNTIYF
D gene: .; J gene: TRBJ2-7; V gene: TRBV5-1; clone size: .; CDR3 DNA: TGCGCCAGCAGCTCCGGGACCCCTGGGAGCTACGAGCAGTACTTC; CDR3 protein: CASSSGTPGSYEQYF
D gene: .; J gene: TRBJ2-5; V gene: TRBV7-9; clone size: .; CDR3 DNA: TGTGCCAGCAGCTTAGGGGGAACCCACCAAGAGACCCAGTACTTC; CDR3 protein: CASSLGGTHQETQYF